Listed below are T cell receptor beta chains from one sample, sequenced in a study of long-term antiretroviral therapy in people with HIV. This table comes from immunoSEQ multiplex PCR, and its TCRdb copy is limited to in-frame clones, with some not included. The sample consists of tens of thousands of clones, 95% of them appearing once. The specimen comprised unsorted PBMCs, sampled 5.3 years after starting antiretroviral therapy. The receptors were sampled from a man between 50 and 59 years old with HIV. Both conserved end residues are part of each CDR3. A D gene is named only where the DNA matches it firmly. Clone size is given for some rows only: seen once, a few or many times, or a class if the clone is expanded.

>TRBJ2-7|TRBV29-1|.|.
CSVGHGDEQYF
TGCAGCGTTGGGCACGGCGACGAGCAGTACTTC
>TRBJ1-4|TRBV6-1|.|.
CASRGSGEKLFF
TGTGCCAGCAGAGGATCGGGTGAAAAACTGTTTTTT
>TRBJ2-7|TRBV11-3|.|.
CASTLLYEDAYEQYF
TGTGCCAGCACCCTTCTTTACGAGGATGCCTACGAGCAGTACTTC
>TRBJ1-2|TRBV10-1|.|.
CASSESGRNYGYTF
TGCGCCAGCAGTGAGTCCGGACGGAACTATGGCTACACCTTC
>TRBJ1-2|TRBV7-2|TRBD1|once
CASSGRQGALGPYGYTF
TGTGCCAGCAGCGGACGACAGGGGGCGCTTGGCCCCTATGGCTACACCTTC
>TRBJ1-2|TRBV4-1|TRBD1|.
CASSHSGQGKGLYGYTF
TGCGCCAGCAGCCATTCCGGACAGGGGAAGGGGCTATATGGCTACACCTTC
>TRBJ2-5|TRBV15|.|.
CATSTRRTEAQYF
TGTGCCACCAGCACCCGAAGGACCGAGGCCCAGTACTTC
>TRBJ2-7|TRBV12-5|TRBD1|.
CASGTGQGVSYEQYF
TGTGCTAGTGGTACGGGACAGGGGGTCTCCTACGAGCAGTACTTC
>TRBJ2-5|TRBV11-2|.|.
CASSRGETQYF
TGTGCCAGCAGCCGTGGAGAGACCCAGTACTTC
>TRBJ2-3|TRBV18|.|.
CASSPGAPGEFTDTQYF
TGTGCCAGCTCACCAGGGGCTCCGGGGGAATTCACAGATACGCAGTATTTT
>TRBJ2-5|TRBV6-5|.|.
CASSSEETQYF
TGTGCCAGCAGTTCCGAAGAGACCCAGTACTTC
>TRBJ1-3|TRBV7-2|.|.
CASSWDRGASGNTIYF
TGTGCCAGCAGCTGGGACCGGGGGGCGAGCGGAAACACCATATATTTT
>TRBJ1-4|TRBV5-4|TRBD1|.
CASSLTGDEKLFF
TGTGCCAGCAGCTTGACAGGGGATGAAAAACTGTTTTTT
>TRBJ1-5|TRBV5-6|.|.
CASSSGRNQPQHF
TGTGCCAGCAGCTCCGGACGGAATCAGCCCCAGCATTTT
>TRBJ1-6|TRBV11-3|.|.
CASSEGFWPLNSPLHF
TGTGCCAGCAGCGAAGGGTTCTGGCCTCTGAATTCACCCCTCCACTTT
>TRBJ1-4|TRBV30|.|.
CAWSVPGSWVEKLFF
TGTGCCTGGAGTGTACCGGGGTCTTGGGTCGAAAAACTGTTTTTT
>TRBJ2-1|TRBV19|TRBD2|.
CASSISGGLGEQFF
TGTGCCAGTAGTATCAGCGGGGGGCTGGGTGAGCAGTTCTTC
>TRBJ1-4|TRBV7-9|.|.
CASSPEPSRGEYEKLFF
TGTGCCAGCAGCCCCGAACCCTCGAGGGGGGAGTATGAAAAACTGTTTTTT
>TRBJ1-1|TRBV10-3|.|.
CAISEEGEAFF
TGTGCCATCAGTGAGGAAGGGGAAGCTTTCTTT
>TRBJ1-2|TRBV30|TRBD1|.
CAWHRDRGDYGYTF
TGTGCCTGGCACCGGGACAGAGGGGACTATGGCTACACCTTC
>TRBJ1-1|TRBV15|.|.
CATRDTADLDEAFF
TGTGCCACCAGGGACACGGCGGACCTAGATGAAGCTTTCTTT
>TRBJ2-2|TRBV6-6|.|.
CASSFSGADTGELFF
TGTGCCAGCAGCTTCAGTGGCGCGGACACCGGGGAGCTGTTTTTT
>TRBJ2-3|TRBV11-2|.|once
CASSLIKGTDTQYF
TGTGCCAGCAGCTTAATCAAAGGCACAGATACGCAGTATTTT
>TRBJ1-1|TRBV7-9|.|.
CASSPVWSNTEAFF
TGTGCCAGCAGCCCAGTGTGGTCGAACACTGAAGCTTTCTTT
>TRBJ1-1|TRBV5-8|TRBD1|.
CASSRRTGLNTEAFF
TGTGCCAGCAGTCGCAGGACAGGGCTGAACACTGAAGCTTTCTTT
>TRBJ2-3|TRBV6-1|TRBD2|.
CASSAGWASGGFTDTQYF
TGTGCCAGCAGTGCGGGTTGGGCTAGCGGGGGATTCACAGATACGCAGTATTTT
>TRBJ2-2|TRBV6-1|TRBD2|.
CASSEARTSVSGELFF
TGTGCCAGCAGTGAAGCAAGGACTAGCGTTTCCGGGGAGCTGTTTTTT
>TRBJ1-1|TRBV5-6|TRBD1|.
CASSYGRTGKFEAFF
TGTGCCAGCAGCTACGGGCGGACAGGGAAGTTTGAAGCTTTCTTT
>TRBJ2-7|TRBV19|.|.
CASSHRDYEQYF
TGTGCCAGTAGCCACAGGGATTACGAGCAGTACTTC
>TRBJ2-7|TRBV19|.|.
CASTRPGQGSREQYF
TGTGCCAGTACCCGACCGGGCCAGGGGTCTAGAGAGCAGTACTTC
>TRBJ2-2|TRBV5-1|TRBD1|.
CASSSTGQGARNTGELFF
TGCGCCAGCAGCTCGACAGGACAGGGGGCGAGGAACACCGGGGAGCTGTTTTTT
>TRBJ2-7|TRBV4-1|TRBD2|.
CASSQPTSGAKYEQYF
TGCGCCAGCAGCCAACCGACTAGCGGGGCCAAGTACGAGCAGTACTTC
>TRBJ2-7|TRBV4-1|.|.
CASSQDEGGPPEQYF
TGCGCCAGCAGCCAAGACGAGGGGGGGCCCCCCGAGCAGTACTTC
>TRBJ2-1|TRBV7-2|.|.
CASSLRVSEGNNEQFF
TGTGCCAGCAGCTTAAGGGTAAGCGAGGGCAACAATGAGCAGTTCTTC
>TRBJ2-7|TRBV6-6|.|few
CASSPQGGVEQYF
TGTGCCAGCAGTCCGCAGGGAGGAGTCGAGCAGTACTTC
>TRBJ1-2|TRBV19|.|.
CASSILNSPRNGYTF
TGTGCCAGTAGTATCCTAAATTCCCCGCGGAATGGCTACACCTTC
>TRBJ2-1|TRBV6-5|.|.
CASSYSRSYNEQFF
TGTGCCAGCAGTTACTCCCGCTCCTACAATGAGCAGTTCTTC
>TRBJ1-1|TRBV6-5|TRBD1|few
CASRWTGGDRAFF
TGTGCCAGCAGGTGGACAGGGGGCGATCGAGCTTTCTTT
>TRBJ2-7|TRBV5-4|TRBD2|.
CASSHGGGAYEQYF
TGTGCCAGCAGCCACGGGGGAGGGGCCTACGAGCAGTACTTC
>TRBJ2-7|TRBV4-2|TRBD2|once
CASSPRRSLAGDEQYF
TGTGCCAGCAGCCCCCGGCGGAGTCTAGCGGGGGATGAGCAGTACTTC
>TRBJ2-3|TRBV6-1|TRBD2|.
CASSATSGGADTQYF
TGTGCCAGCAGTGCAACTAGCGGGGGGGCCGATACGCAGTATTTT
>TRBJ2-1|TRBV27|.|.
CASSLGGNEQFF
TGTGCCAGCAGTCTAGGGGGTAATGAGCAGTTCTTC
>TRBJ1-1|TRBV10-3|.|once
CAIKGEARNTEAFF
TGTGCCATCAAGGGGGAGGCCCGGAACACTGAAGCTTTCTTT
>TRBJ1-5|TRBV27|.|once
CASSFRDTQPQHF
TGTGCCAGCAGTTTCCGGGATACTCAGCCCCAGCATTTT
>TRBJ2-3|TRBV9|TRBD1|.
CASSDPDRALDTQYF
TGTGCCAGCAGCGATCCCGACAGGGCTTTAGATACGCAGTATTTT
>TRBJ1-6|TRBV6-5|.|.
CASNSAVYNSPLHF
TGTGCCAGCAATTCGGCCGTCTATAATTCACCCCTCCACTTT